There are many counts of the clone carrying this T cell receptor (beta chain). Its antigen remains unknown. Other DNA sequences in the same sample also yield this CDR3. Germline values: CDR1 SQVTM, CDR2 ANQGSEA. V lost 6 bases and J lost 1, with 6 bases in between. This CDR3 has 12 residues. The data were taken from a study of siplizumab effects on memory and regulatory T cells. Study-wide findings and caveats: Sequences that were alloreactive and traceable to unstimulated CD4+ memory cells were significantly reduced by siplizumab. Proliferating Tregs from siplizumab cultures lacked functional confirmation of suppression.

Assays were performed on roughly 96,000 TCR templates per sample. TCRdb's copy holds only in-frame clones and misses some; the assay was immunoSEQ multiplex PCR. The table has approximately 97,000 clones, around nine tenths seen once. Sequencing used CD4+ T cells sorted from blood. The chain couples TRBV29-1 to TRBJ2-2, with D perhaps matching TRBD1 (6 bases). This receptor was obtained from a human donor in good health. The CDR3 spells CSVGQNTGELFF. In DNA form, the CDR3 reads TGCAGCGTGGGACAGAACACCGGGGAGCTGTTTTTT.